A single sample is the source of the 14 T cell receptor beta chains below, sequenced in a study of tumor-infiltrating lymphocytes in primary liver carcinoma. Unsorted whole blood yielded the blood RNA, and germline DNA was also extracted. Reverse transcription of around 0.45 ug total RNA with a constant-region primer produced TCR beta cDNA. Investigators got TCR beta libraries out of three nested multiplex PCR rounds, done with slightly modified ARM-PCR. Both of the initial two PCR rounds ran for nine to eleven cycles and employed TRBV1-TRBV30 forward primers alongside a C-beta reverse primer. TCRdb recomputed calls from the multiplex PCR reads with MiXCR, one row per CDR3 protein. This repertoire shows 300,000 to 350,000 distinct CDR3 sequences, approximately 58% found once; its top ten account for approximately 15%. The sample comprised peripheral blood. The receptor source for this set is a woman younger than 45 with primary liver carcinoma and hepatitis B virus infection.

This clonotype occurred a few times. The rearrangement links TRBV6-5 to TRBJ1-5, with 7 bases fitting TRBD1. Looked up from germline, CDR1 is MNHEY and CDR2 is SVGAGI. V was pared by 7 bases and J by 1 base, with 4 bases of the junction left unmatched. The CDR3 extends over 14 amino acids. CDR3 region: CASKQGTSNQPQHF. The CDR3 DNA is TGTGCCAGCAAACAGGGGACGAGCAATCAGCCCCAGCATTTT.

This clonotype was detected ten times or more. The rearrangement uses TRBV4-1 and TRBJ2-1; D not certain. Trimming took off 1 base at V and 1 base at J, with 20 bases between the two ends. Germline V lookup: CDR1 MGHRA, CDR2 YSYEKL. This CDR3 is 19 amino acids long. CDR3 protein: CASSQGAVRGRRSYNEQFF. CDR3 sequence (DNA): TGCGCCAGCAGCCAAGGAGCCGTTCGAGGCAGGCGATCCTACAATGAGCAGTTCTTC.

In this sample, this clonotype turned up many times. The V and J genes are TRBV6-1 and TRBJ2-1; D is undetermined. V gave up 4 bases and J gave up 2 bases, with 12 bases separating them. Germline V gene data show CDR1 as MNHNS and CDR2 as SASEGT. This CDR3 region has 15 residues. The CDR3 DNA sequence: TGTGCCAGCAGTGTGGGATGGGCGGCCTACAATGAGCAGTTCTTC. Encoded protein: CASSVGWAAYNEQFF.

This chain links TRBV5-1 with TRBJ2-3, with D perhaps TRBD1 (6 bases). The CDR3 has 19 amino acids. Trimming took 0 bases from V and 7 from J, leaving 27 bases between them. The germline gives CDR1 SGHRS, CDR2 YFSETQ. In DNA, the CDR3 is TGCGCCAGCAGCTTGGCCAAGGGTGCAAGGGCCATGGGGACACATACGCAGTATTTT. Protein: CASSLAKGARAMGTHTQYF.

This clonotype was detected ten times or more. Here the CDR3 reads CASSYSTEGETQYF. In DNA, the CDR3 is TGTGCCAGCAGTTACTCGACTGAGGGAGAGACCCAGTACTTC. The V call is TRBV6-5, the J call TRBJ2-5; a weak D match, TRBD2 (5 bases). From germline, CDR1 is MNHEY and CDR2 SVGAGI. The CDR3 covers 14 residues. Trimming stripped 0 bases from V and 4 bases from J, with 9 bases between.

The chain recombines TRBV7-9 with TRBJ2-5; D is undetermined. Germline CDR1 is SEHNR and CDR2 is FQNEAQ (reference sequence). Trimming cost V 4 bases and J 4 bases, with 7 bases left between them. This CDR3 has 12 residues. The CDR3 loop reads CASSSYRETQYF. CDR3 in DNA: TGTGCCAGCAGCTCGTACCGAGAGACCCAGTACTTC. Drawing the rest from reference TRBV7-9 and TRBJ2-5, the complete variable domain is DTGVSQNPRHKITKRGQNVTFRCDPISEHNRLYWYRQTLGQGPEFLTYFQNEAQLEKSRLLSDRFSAERPKGSFSTLEIQRTEQGDSAMYLCASSSYRETQYFGPGTRLLVL.

This clonotype was recorded at least ten times. This chain uses TRBV6-2 or TRBV6-3 with TRBJ2-4; D may be TRBD2 (6 bases). The germline V gene encodes CDR1 MNHEY and CDR2 SVGEGT. The CDR3 runs to 14 residues. Between the trimmed V and J ends, which lost 6 bases and 2 bases, there was a span of 11 bases. CDR3 nucleotide sequence: TGTGCCAGCAGGGGACTGGACTCCAAAAACATTCAGTACTTC. Translation gives CASRGLDSKNIQYF.

Details on this clonotype: At one of its ends the junction is not consistent with the germline gene, which may arise from a read error. This sequence joins TRBV6-2 or TRBV6-3 and TRBJ1-5, with TRBD1 as a possible D gene (5 bases). CDR1 is MNHEY, CDR2 SVGEGT, per germline. The CDR3 has 14 amino acids. The CDR3 protein is CASRPRGSGQPQHF. DNA of the CDR3: TGCGCCAGCAGACCACGGGGGTCAGGCCAGCCCCAGCATTTT.

A remark on this clonotype: This may arise from a read error, as a much more abundant clone is one base away. The chain combines TRBV4-3 with TRBJ2-6, with D possibly being TRBD1 (6 bases). The CDR3 contains 16 residues. The V gene's germline CDR1 is LGHNA and CDR2 YSLEER. CDR3 residues: CASSLATGYGVNVLTF. CDR3 nucleotide sequence: TGTGCCAGCAGCCTAGCTACAGGGTACGGGGTCAACGTCCTGACTTTC.

V gene TRBV7-8 combines with J gene TRBJ2-1; D remains unclear. Germline CDR1 and CDR2: SGHVS and FQNEAQ. This CDR3 comprises 16 residues. Between the trimmed V and J ends, which lost 0 bases and 9 bases, there was a span of 18 bases. CDR3 protein: CASSLASGSSFGEQFF. In DNA, the CDR3 is TGTGCCAGCAGCTTAGCCTCGGGTAGCTCATTCGGTGAGCAGTTCTTC.

This clonotype was detected ten times or more. The rearrangement joins TRBV7-9 to TRBJ2-7; TRBD1 matches at 7 bases. Germline CDR1 SEHNR, CDR2 FQNEAQ (reference sequence). The CDR3 extends over 13 amino acids. V gave up 8 bases and J gave up 3 bases; unmatched junction bases: 7. CDR3 region: CASGQANLYEQYF. The CDR3 DNA sequence: TGTGCCAGCGGACAGGCGAATCTCTACGAGCAGTACTTC.

The chain has TRBV12-5 and TRBJ2-2, with TRBD2 matching over 9 bases. The J segment lost 0 bases and the V segment lost 5 bases, leaving 22 bases of the junction unmatched. Germline CDR1 and CDR2: LGHNT and FRNRAP. This CDR3 has 22 residues. The DNA of the CDR3 is TGTGCTAGTGGTCAAACCAAAGGTGAAGCGGGGGGAAGGGAAACGAACACCGGGGAGCTGTTTTTT. It encodes CASGQTKGEAGGRETNTGELFF.

Note on this clonotype: Compared with germline, one end of the junction differs, possibly owing to a read error. V usage is TRBV6-1 and J usage is TRBJ2-7; D is uncertain. This CDR3 is 12 amino acids long. In germline, CDR1 is MNHNS, CDR2 SASEGT. The CDR3 DNA is TGTGCCAGCAGTGAAGACCTCTACGAGGAGTACTTC. It encodes CASSEDLYEEYF.

The V call is TRBV7-9, the J call TRBJ2-7, with D possibly matching TRBD2 (6 bases). Looked up from germline, CDR1 is SEHNR and CDR2 is FQNEAQ (reference sequence). The V and J ends lost 8 bases and 0 bases respectively, with 14 bases between them. The CDR3 runs 14 residues. The CDR3 sequence: CASGPRTNSYEQYF. The CDR3 nucleotides are TGTGCCAGCGGGCCTAGGACTAACTCCTACGAGCAGTACTTC.